These 17 T cell receptor beta chains were sequenced from one sample in a study of blood T cell repertoires in COVID-19. Here immunoSEQ multiplex PCR was the method, and the copy in TCRdb shows in-frame clones only, minus some. Of a few hundred thousand clones detected, 70% to 90% appear once; the ten largest clones hold about 4.7%. Sequencing was carried out using PBMCs or T cells enriched from blood (not recorded which). Receptors were obtained from a woman aged 25 to 45 who had been exposed to COVID-19.

V usage is TRBV30 and J usage is TRBJ1-1; 8 bases are a match to TRBD1. Germline CDR1 reads GTSNPN; CDR2 reads SVGIG (reference sequence). Trimming took 0 bases from V and 10 from J; bases not matched to a gene: 10. CDR3 length: 14 amino acids. The CDR3 reads CAWSVGQGWIGAFF. DNA for the CDR3: TGTGCCTGGAGTGTTGGACAGGGTTGGATCGGAGCTTTCTTT.

The chain is built from TRBV9 and TRBJ2-7, with D maybe TRBD2 (6 bases). The germline gives CDR1 SGDLS, CDR2 YYNGEE. CDR3 length: 16 residues. V was trimmed by 4 bases and J by 2 bases, leaving 19 bases between them. CDR3 sequence (DNA): TGTGCCAGCAGCCCCCTTGGAGGGGATCCCCCCTACGAGCAGTACTTC. As protein: CASSPLGGDPPYEQYF.

The rearrangement joins TRBV6-6 to TRBJ1-5, with unresolved D. The V and J ends lost 6 bases and 1 base respectively, with 10 bases between them. Germline V gene sequence: CDR1 MNHNY, CDR2 SVGAGI (reference sequence). CDR3 length: 14 residues. The CDR3 DNA sequence: TGTGCCAGCAGCCTCACATTCAGCAATCAGCCCCAGCATTTT. Its protein product is CASSLTFSNQPQHF.

The rearrangement joins TRBV6-4 to TRBJ1-1, with D maybe TRBD1 (6 bases). CDR3 length equals 15 residues. Trimming cost V 7 bases and J 2 bases, with 17 bases left between them. Looked up from germline, CDR1 is MRHNA and CDR2 is SNTAGT. CDR3 amino acids: CASKKQGDLNTEAFF. CDR3 nucleotide sequence: TGTGCCAGCAAAAAACAGGGAGACCTTAACACTGAAGCTTTCTTT.

The V call is TRBV9, the J call TRBJ2-2; D unclear. This CDR3 comprises 15 residues. Germline V gene data show CDR1 as SGDLS and CDR2 as YYNGEE. V shed 0 bases and J shed 4 bases, with 10 bases lying between them. The CDR3 loop is CASSVVPDTTGELFF. CDR3 bases: TGTGCCAGCAGCGTAGTCCCCGACACCACCGGGGAGCTGTTTTTT.

The rearrangement links TRBV3-1 (or the pseudogene TRBV3-2) to TRBJ2-5; D remains ambiguous. The ends were cut back, 1 base at V and 5 bases at J, with 11 bases in the middle. This CDR3 contains 14 residues. CDR1 and CDR2 from the germline V gene are LGHDT and YNNKEL (reference sequence). The CDR3: CASSQGSGWETQYF. In nucleotides, the CDR3 is TGTGCCAGCAGCCAAGGATCGGGTTGGGAGACCCAGTACTTC.

The V and J genes are TRBV5-6 and TRBJ1-2; 7 nucleotides agree with TRBD1. Trimming took 4 bases from V and 7 from J; bases not matched to a gene: 7. This CDR3 region has 13 residues. The germline CDR1 and CDR2 sequences are SGHDT and YYEEEE. In DNA, the CDR3 is TGTGCCAGCAGCCCGTACAGGGGTAGTGGCTACACCTTC. Translating it yields CASSPYRGSGYTF.

The rearrangement links TRBV5-8 to TRBJ1-1, with D possibly TRBD1 on 6 matching bases. The CDR3 is made up of 15 amino acids. The V end lost 4 bases, the J end lost 1 base, and 14 bases lay between the germline ends. Germline CDR1 reads SGHTS; CDR2 reads YDEGEE. The CDR3 DNA is TGTGCCAGCAGCAGGGGGACGATTGCGAACACTGAAGCTTTCTTT. Protein: CASSRGTIANTEAFF.

V usage is TRBV28 and J usage is TRBJ2-5, with TRBD1 as a possible D gene (5 bases). CDR1 and CDR2 from the germline V gene are MDHEN and SYDVKM. The CDR3 is 15 residues long. Deletions cut 9 bases from V and 5 bases from J, with 22 bases between. The CDR3 DNA reads TGTGCCAGTAAGTCCCCCCGAAGGGGCATGGAGACCCAGTACTTC. Protein product: CASKSPRRGMETQYF.

This sequence joins TRBV7-7 and TRBJ2-5; D is uncertain. This CDR3 comprises 12 residues. V lost 5 bases and J lost 1, with 5 bases in between. Germline CDR1 SSHAT, CDR2 FNYEAQ (reference sequence). The CDR3 DNA reads TGTGCCAGCAGCCCCGGCCAAGAGACCCAGTACTTC. Translating gives CASSPGQETQYF.

The V and J genes are TRBV2 and TRBJ2-5, with D perhaps TRBD1 (6 bases). The V gene's germline CDR1 is SNHLY and CDR2 FYNNEI. Trimming pared 6 bases from V and 5 bases from J, leaving 22 bases between. The CDR3 has 16 amino acids. CDR3 residues: CASRKIPGPQGETQYF. CDR3 nucleotides: TGTGCCAGCAGGAAGATACCCGGGCCCCAGGGGGAGACCCAGTACTTC.

CDR3 amino acids: CASSRDRTDTEAFF. In DNA, the CDR3 is TGTGCCAGCAGCCGAGATCGGACAGACACTGAAGCTTTCTTT. The chain recombines TRBV11-2 with TRBJ1-1; D is possibly TRBD1 (6 bases). Trimming removed 5 bases at V and 3 bases at J, with 13 bases between. Per germline, CDR1 SGHAT and CDR2 FQNNGV. CDR3 length equals 14 residues.

This chain joins TRBV13 and TRBJ2-2; D perhaps matches TRBD1 (5 bases). The CDR3 is 16 amino acids. Germline values: CDR1 PRHDT, CDR2 FYEKMQ (reference sequence). Trimming stripped 3 bases from V and 4 bases from J, with 15 bases between. This CDR3 reads CASSLGRRVGTGELFF. The CDR3 coding sequence is TGTGCCAGCAGCTTGGGGCGCAGGGTAGGCACCGGGGAGCTGTTTTTT.

The chain joins TRBV27 to TRBJ1-1; 7 bases match TRBD1. Germline-derived CDR1 and CDR2 are MNHEY and SMNVEV (reference sequence). V dropped 5 bases and J dropped 11; count of bases not matched to a gene: 8. The CDR3 covers 12 residues. This CDR3 reads CASSQAKGAAFF. The CDR3 nucleotides are TGTGCCAGCAGTCAAGCCAAGGGGGCGGCTTTCTTT.

The gene calls are TRBV19 and TRBJ1-4; D ambiguous. Germline V CDR1 and CDR2: LNHDA, SQIVND (reference sequence). This CDR3 is built from 13 residues. V lost 3 bases to trimming and J lost 4 bases, with 6 bases between them. The CDR3 coding sequence is TGTGCCAGTAGTATCCCCAGTAATGAAAAACTGTTTTTT. Translation: CASSIPSNEKLFF.

This chain connects TRBV11-3 to TRBJ2-7; 7 bases line up with TRBD1. Losses at the gene ends were 6 bases for V and 5 bases for J; bases not matched to a gene: 7. The CDR3 is 13 amino acids. Germline V gives CDR1 SGHNT, CDR2 YENEEA. CDR3 sequence reads: CASSLQGWNEQYF. In nucleotides, the CDR3 is TGTGCCAGCAGTTTACAGGGGTGGAACGAGCAGTACTTC. The variable domain in full, completed from reference TRBV11-3 and TRBJ2-7, reads EAGVVQSPRYKIIEKKQPVAFWCNPISGHNTLYWYLQNLGQGPELLIRYENEEAVDDSQLPKDRFSAERLKGVDSTLKIQPAELGDSAVYLCASSLQGWNEQYFGPGTRLTVT.

The gene calls are TRBV7-2 and TRBJ1-2, with TRBD1 matching over 7 bases. V shed 5 bases and J 4 bases; nucleotides not matched to a gene: 4. There are 13 residues in the CDR3. Germline values: CDR1 SGHTA, CDR2 FQGNSA. The CDR3 DNA follows: TGTGCCAGCAGCCAGACAGGGTTCTATGGCTACACCTTC. Translated, it gives CASSQTGFYGYTF.